Below are 17 T cell receptor beta chains sequenced from a single sample in a study of blood T cell repertoires in COVID-19. The table came from immunoSEQ multiplex PCR; TCRdb's copy has only in-frame clones and leaves some out. In the table there are over 20,000 clones, roughly 87% of which are singletons. The material sequenced was peripheral blood. These receptors all come from a man in his 70s with acute or convalescent COVID-19.

CDR3: CASSQLSQGPGELFF. CDR3 nucleotide sequence: TGCGCCAGCAGCCAACTATCCCAGGGTCCCGGGGAGCTGTTTTTT. The J gene is TRBJ2-2, the V gene TRBV4-1; maybe TRBD1 (5 bases). CDR3 size: 15 residues. The germline CDR1 and CDR2 sequences are MGHRA and YSYEKL. The ends were cut back, 2 bases at V and 6 bases at J, with 13 bases in the middle.

This sequence joins TRBV10-3 and TRBJ1-5; possible D gene TRBD1, 5 bases. The germline V gene has CDR1 ENHRY and CDR2 SYGVKD. Trimming shortened V by 0 bases and J by 6 bases, and 15 bases separated the two germline ends. The CDR3 runs to 16 residues. Here the CDR3 reads CAISESGLPGGQPQHF. The CDR3 region has the DNA TGTGCCATCAGTGAGTCGGGACTCCCCGGAGGTCAGCCCCAGCATTTT.

V and J are TRBV5-5 and TRBJ2-1, with a weak D call TRBD1 (5 bases). The germline CDR1 and CDR2 sequences are SGHKS and YYEKEE (reference sequence). V lost 0 bases and J lost 0, with 10 bases in between. The CDR3 runs to 16 residues. The CDR3 protein is CASSLATGTSYNEQFF. CDR3 nucleotides: TGTGCCAGCAGCTTGGCCACAGGAACCTCCTACAATGAGCAGTTCTTC.

This clone appeared once. The V call is TRBV28, the J call TRBJ2-7; the D gene is possibly TRBD1 (5 bases). Germline loops: CDR1 MDHEN, CDR2 SYDVKM. V gave up 5 bases and J gave up 10 bases, with 15 bases separating them. The CDR3 spans 12 residues. CDR3 nucleotides: TGTGCCAGCAGTCCTCTAGGGGCCTTCCAGTACTTC. Translating it yields CASSPLGAFQYF. The full variable domain, in which reference TRBV28 and TRBJ2-7 provide the parts outside the CDR3, is DVKVTQSSRYLVKRTGEKVFLECVQDMDHENMFWYRQDPGLGLRLIYFSYDVKMKEKGDIPEGYSVSREKKERFSLILESASTNQTSMYLCASSPLGAFQYFGPGTRLTVT.

J is TRBJ1-2 and V is TRBV2; unclear D gene. V was clipped by 9 bases and J by 8 bases, with 28 bases between them. The CDR3 consists of 16 residues. CDR1 SNHLY and CDR2 FYNNEI come from the germline V gene. CDR3 nucleotide sequence: TGTGCCAGTAGTCTACTTACCGTAGCCACGCGTGGGGGCTACACCTTC. It is translated as CASSLLTVATRGGYTF.

The V gene is TRBV30, the J gene TRBJ2-1, with 7 nucleotides matching TRBD2. Germline V gives CDR1 GTSNPN, CDR2 SVGIG (reference sequence). This CDR3 has 13 residues. V shed 8 bases, J shed 8 bases, and the junction held 12 bases outside the gene matches. CDR3 nucleotide sequence: TGTGCCCACCAAACTCTAGCGGTCGATGAGCAGTTCTTC. This gives the protein CAHQTLAVDEQFF.

This clone was counted a few times. This chain connects TRBV4-3 to TRBJ1-3, with D maybe TRBD1 (5 bases). The V gene's germline CDR1 is LGHNA and CDR2 YSLEER. Trimming took 0 bases from V and 3 from J, leaving 9 bases between them. The length of the CDR3 is 15 residues. The CDR3 nucleotides are TGCGCCAGCAGCCAAGATCCGCAGGGTGGAAACACCATATATTTT. It specifies CASSQDPQGGNTIYF.

The rearrangement links TRBV2 to TRBJ1-4; D is unresolved. Trimming removed 8 bases from V and 0 bases from J, with 22 bases in between. This CDR3 spans 18 amino acids. CDR1 is SNHLY and CDR2 is FYNNEI in the germline V gene. The CDR3 is CASFDNSRYLATNEKLFF. Here the CDR3 DNA reads TGTGCCAGCTTTGACAACAGTCGGTATCTTGCAACTAATGAAAAACTGTTTTTT.

The CDR3 DNA reads as TGTGCCAGCAGCTCCAGCCAGGGAACGGGGCCCCAGCATTTT. Translating gives CASSSSQGTGPQHF. This chain links TRBV3-1 (or the pseudogene TRBV3-2) with TRBJ1-5; possible D gene TRBD1, 5 bases. Trimming left V 5 bases short and J 9 bases short, with 17 bases between. The V gene's germline CDR1 is LGHDT and CDR2 YNNKEL (reference sequence). CDR3 size: 14 residues.

The V gene is TRBV6-5, the J gene TRBJ2-7; maybe TRBD1 (6 bases). This CDR3 has 15 residues. V was shortened by 5 bases and J by 3 bases, with 17 bases between the two germline ends. The V gene's germline CDR1 is MNHEY and CDR2 SVGAGI. In DNA, the CDR3 is TGTGCCAGCAGTCGCGAGAGTACAGGGCTCTACGAGCAGTACTTC. Translation gives CASSRESTGLYEQYF.

The rearrangement uses TRBV24-1 and TRBJ2-1; 12 bases fit TRBD2. J lost 5 bases, V lost 3 bases, and 4 bases had no gene match. In germline, CDR1 is KGHDR, CDR2 SFDVKD. The CDR3 loop spans 16 amino acids. CDR3 sequence: CATSDRRLAGDNEQFF. The CDR3, as DNA: TGTGCCACCAGTGATCGTAGACTAGCGGGGGACAATGAGCAGTTCTTC.

This clone was found once. The CDR3 is CASSQTGTPDSYEQYF. Written as DNA, the CDR3 is TGCGCCAGCAGCCAAACCGGGACACCTGACTCCTACGAGCAGTACTTC. The chain uses TRBV4-1 and TRBJ2-7; weak D call: TRBD1 (6 bases). The length of the CDR3 is 16 residues. Deletions cut 2 bases from V and 0 bases from J, with 14 bases between. CDR1 and CDR2 (germline): MGHRA, YSYEKL.

This sequence joins TRBV24-1 and TRBJ2-2; no clear D. The CDR3 consists of 13 residues. Trimming took off 4 bases at V and 2 bases at J, with 4 bases between the two ends. Germline CDR1 KGHDR, CDR2 SFDVKD. Here the CDR3 DNA reads TGTGCCACCAGTGACCAAAACACCGGGGAGCTGTTTTTT. As protein: CATSDQNTGELFF.

The chain is built from TRBV19 and TRBJ1-5, with D maybe TRBD1 (6 bases). The V end lost 7 bases, the J end lost 0 bases, and 19 bases lay between the germline ends. CDR1 and CDR2 from the germline V gene are LNHDA and SQIVND (reference sequence). The CDR3 runs 17 residues. The CDR3 region has the DNA TGTGCCAGTAAGGGAAGGCAGGGGAATTATAGCAATCAGCCCCAGCATTTT. Protein sequence: CASKGRQGNYSNQPQHF.

The chain carries TRBV7-2 and TRBJ2-3; 8 nucleotides match TRBD2. The length of the CDR3 is 15 residues. Germline V gives CDR1 SGHTA, CDR2 FQGNSA. The J segment lost 6 bases and the V segment lost 7 bases, leaving 12 bases of the junction unmatched. The DNA for the CDR3 is TGTGCCAGCACTCGGGCGGGAGGCTACATGGATACGCAGTATTTT. Residues: CASTRAGGYMDTQYF.

This chain uses TRBV20-1 with TRBJ2-5, with D tentatively TRBD2 (5 bases). The ends were cut back, 5 bases at V and 5 bases at J, with 9 bases in the middle. Germline-derived CDR1 and CDR2 are DFQATT and SNEGSKA (reference sequence). The CDR3 is made up of 11 amino acids. The CDR3 region is CSAFPGETQYF. CDR3 DNA sequence: TGCAGTGCTTTCCCGGGGGAGACCCAGTACTTC.

CDR3 coding DNA: TGTGCCAGTAGTGGGGGACAGTACTCACCCCTCCACTTT. Translating it yields CASSGGQYSPLHF. The chain carries TRBV19 and TRBJ1-6, with 7 nucleotides matching TRBD1. There are 13 residues in the CDR3. V lost 5 bases and J lost 10; bases outside the gene matches: 5. Germline CDR1 and CDR2: LNHDA and SQIVND (reference sequence).